The entry that follows covers one T cell receptor beta chain sequence. It lacks a known antigen. No per-base quality is available; no much larger clone lies one base away. The immunoSEQ Assay, a bias-controlled multiplex PCR, was used to amplify TCRbeta CDR3 regions from genomic DNA. In the original analysis: The number of nucleated cells in each sample was estimated from the amplification of reference gene primers within the assay. To quantify the absolute abundance of each unique TCRbeta CDR3 rearrangement, sequence reads were collapsed and filtered. For each sample, productive Simpson clonality was calculated by taking the square root of Simpson's diversity index across productive rearrangements. The clones in this table, taken by TCRdb from immuneACCESS, are in-frame only. Not every clone is retained; where verified, under half of the shortfall comes from an unresolved V gene, and the cause of the rest is unknown. The V and J calls and the clone size are those of that table, but D and trimming were determined from the DNA. In this sample the table shows some 320,000 clones, 88% of which occur a single time. The top ten clones comprise about 7% of the sample.

Inclusive of the bounding cysteine and phenylalanine, the CDR3 is 14 residues long. The retained sequence is limited to the CDR3, 42 bases, with the frame set at the first base. From the germline V gene, CDR1 is SGHAT and CDR2 is FQNNGV. V ends up 6 bases short and J 4 bases short, with an unmatched junction base count of 8. The source of the sample is a study of blood T cell repertoires in COVID-19 (dated by TCRdb to between 2020 and 2021). Regarding the study in general: Samples covering the acute and convalescent phases of COVID-19 were provided by collaborators in the United States, Italy and Spain. Samples were obtained from the ongoing ImmuneRACE study (first 160 participants) and from 1,000 to 1,500 subjects provided by 6 global collaborators. The dataset comprised deeply sampled blood TCRbeta repertoires from subjects exposed to, actively infected with, or recovered from COVID-19. The repertoires were made available in a free public database intended to serve as a resource for research on the immune response to SARS-CoV-2. The sample metadata nearly always contained a de-identified subject ID, COVID-19 status, age in years and sex. The material from the prospective study consisted of cDNA or gDNA derived from T cells, B-cell-depleted T cells, or PBMCs. Where available, HLA class I and class II types were obtained from metadata supplied by the sample provider rather than from assay-based typing. Overall study outcomes, separate from this receptor: Clinical and demographic metadata were provided uncurated, with the amount varying by source and participant.

Another Seattle source contributed samples from volunteer blood donors who had recovered from COVID-19. The collaborating institutions used their own protocols to collect whole blood in K2EDTA tubes. For TCRbeta analysis, collaborators shipped samples in one of three forms: frozen whole blood, isolated PBMCs, or DNA extracted from either of those sample types. The sequence is built from TRBV11-2 and TRBJ1-1, with 7 junctional bases fitting TRBD1. Specimen: peripheral blood. This sequence was found in a woman aged 25 to 39 who had recovered from COVID-19. Read as DNA, the sequence is TGTGCCAGCAGAAAGACAGGGTTTTCCACTGAAGCTTTCTTT. This translates into CASRKTGFSTEAFF.